The 5 T cell receptor beta chains below come from one sample, sequenced in a study of blood T cells in healthy people across ages. Together with a sample-barcoded 5' primer, a J-beta primer mix was included in a second PCR lasting about 7 to 11 cycles. From the 5' RACE reads, TCRdb called clonotypes with MiXCR, one entry per CDR3 protein. The data show approximately 850,000 distinct CDR3 sequences, over 45% seen once. Sequencing was done on a sample of blood. The source of these receptors is a man aged 25 to 45 in good health.

The V and J genes are TRBV7-2 and TRBJ1-2, with TRBD1 as a possible D gene (5 bases). Germline V gene data show CDR1 as SGHTA and CDR2 as FQGNSA. Trimming cost V 5 bases and J 0 bases, with 10 bases left between them. CDR3 length equals 14 residues. The CDR3 coding sequence is TGTGCCAGCAGCGACAGAGGATCTAACTATGGCTACACCTTC. As protein: CASSDRGSNYGYTF.

The rearrangement joins TRBV6-1 to TRBJ2-5; weak D call: TRBD2 (6 bases). The length of the CDR3 is 14 residues. Per germline, CDR1 MNHNS and CDR2 SASEGT. The V end lost 4 bases, the J end lost 6 bases, and 15 bases lay between the germline ends. CDR3 sequence reads: CASSAEPTRKTQYF. The CDR3 region has the DNA TGTGCCAGCAGTGCGGAACCGACTAGGAAGACCCAGTACTTC.

This clonotype was seen more than once but under ten times. This sequence may be a read error, since a much larger clone differs from it by one base. J is TRBJ2-5 and V is TRBV11-2; TRBD1 is a possible D gene (5 bases). The J call may be wrong; the DNA end is better matched by TRBJ2-7. Per the germline V gene, CDR1 is SGHAT and CDR2 is FQNNGV. This CDR3 is 15 amino acids long. The CDR3 DNA reads as TGTGCCAGCAGCCCGCAGAGAAACCAGGGTCCCGAGCAGTACTTC. Encoded protein: CASSPQRNQGPEQYF.

The rearrangement links TRBV7-9 to TRBJ1-2, with no clear D. The CDR3 runs 15 residues. Germline CDR1 is SEHNR and CDR2 is FQNEAQ (reference sequence). The V and J ends lost 8 bases and 8 bases respectively, with 24 bases between them. CDR3 DNA: TGTGCCAGCCGCGGCTCGCAGGTTTGGCCTGGGGGCTACACCTTC. Encoded protein: CASRGSQVWPGGYTF.

The chain joins TRBV28 to TRBJ1-2, with D hard to call. The CDR3 is 11 amino acids. The V end was cut by 6 bases, the J end by 9 bases, with 11 bases between. CDR1 and CDR2 (germline): MDHEN, SYDVKM. For the CDR3, the DNA is TGTGCCAGCAGAGCCGGGAAGAGCTACACCTTC. Protein: CASRAGKSYTF.